This T cell receptor (beta chain) derives from a study of shared T cell receptors in the human thymus. Sequencing was performed with immunoSEQ multiplex PCR; in TCRdb, only in-frame clones are kept and a portion is missing. The sample carries 450,000 to 650,000 clones, about 80% recorded once. These data also formed part of another study, on human thymus T cells. As that report states: Serving as donors were healthy Finnish infants, each of whom was having open corrective surgery for congenital heart defects. Obtained as resections during corrective heart surgery, the thymus tissue was then studied. Blood and thymic repertoires both appeared biased in V and J gene usage. Among unrelated individuals, related research reported thymic repertoires that overlapped highly.

Input material: thymocytes. This TCR derives from a boy under two years old with a congenital heart defect.

The CDR3 region is CASSPPRRAEAFF. The CDR3 DNA reads TGTGCCAGCTCACCACCACGGAGAGCTGAAGCTTTCTTT. This chain uses TRBV18 with TRBJ1-1; D is unresolved. Germline lookup yields CDR1 KGHSH and CDR2 LQKENI. The CDR3 is 13 amino acids. The germline V and J ends were trimmed by 0 bases and 6 bases, with 8 bases remaining between them.